The sequence of this T cell receptor beta chain was determined in a study of cytomegalovirus exposure and HLA in healthy donors (dated by TCRdb to between 2016 and 2019). For context, the study as a whole: According to an earlier analysis of 587 of the donors, about 190 million T cells yielded 95 million to 140 million unique TCR beta sequences and 250 to 350 Gb of sequence data. Around 320 gigabases of sequencing data and approximately 80 million unique TCR sequences were included in an early release covering about 600 HLA-typed donors. Of the roughly 390 genotyped donors, approximately 83% fell in the genetic ancestry cluster associated with self-reported Caucasian donors. The study aimed to test whether cataloging public T cell receptors could reveal signatures of past pathogen exposure. The study used immunosequencing to profile the T cell repertoires of about 670 subjects and linked those repertoires to cytomegalovirus serostatus. A separate validation cohort of roughly 110 different subjects was used in addition to the roughly 620-subject first cohort. To predict cytomegalovirus infection status, the study brought together high-throughput TCR immunosequencing, statistical association of individual TCRs with disease status, and machine learning. A later analysis re-analyzed previously published TCR beta repertoires from roughly 630 donors and added high-resolution HLA genotyping to study TCR occurrence patterns. The later analysis used no new phenotypic data to find candidate immune exposures, relying instead on TCR beta sequences and their occurrence across donors. An earlier analysis of nearly 600 of the donors applied high-throughput TCR beta sequencing to assess whether each TCR beta V gene segment acted as functional or pseudogenic. Alongside the repertoire data, information on donor age, sex, ethnicity and CMV serostatus was compiled. A later genetic analysis used genome-wide SNP genotypes for about 60% of the roughly 700 donors, treating that subset as a discovery cohort. All discovery cohort repertoires had been generated using a single sequencing platform. Class I and class II HLA loci were covered by the typing at four-digit resolution. The number of donors typed differed by locus, with 629-630 for A, B, C, DRB1 and DQB1, around 500 for DQA1, 606 for DPA1, and some 440 for DPB1. Because of strong linkage in the cohort, roughly five DR-DQ haplotypes were treated as single units for association and clustering. On average, roughly 250,000 unique TCR beta nucleotide sequences were sequenced per donor among 398 genotyped donors of the cohort, with 15% to 20% of those sequences being non-productive.

The full study reports these points: A further reported finding was that TCR beta sequences accurately predicted the HLA-A and HLA-B alleles for most subjects in the first cohort. A later analysis found that HLA-associated TCR beta chains were more clonally expanded and had lower generation probabilities than equally common non-associated chains. The classifier was reported to diagnose cytomegalovirus status with high specificity and sensitivity in both the original and validation cohorts. The authors suggested that the approach could potentially be generalized to other disease states and immunological phenotypes. V-gene and J-gene trimming of TCR beta chains was associated with a missense DCLRE1C variant in a later genetic analysis, and the association was replicated in an independent cohort. In an earlier analysis of some 540 of the donors, most TCR beta V segments appeared in productive rearrangements about 87% or about 30% of the time, broadly matching IMGT annotations. A few of the identified cytomegalovirus-associated TCR beta chains were confirmed in vitro to be specific for cytomegalovirus antigens. Linkage disequilibrium might explain the correlated functional status among segregating V segments, but an unknown experimental factor could not be ruled out. Because counts were too low, approximately 18 rarely observed V segments, including chromosome 9 orphons, were excluded from the earlier analysis of some 590 of the donors. Strong co-occurrence of HLA alleles, especially DR and DQ, made assigning TCR associations to individual alleles difficult. In this cohort, only TCR beta chains were sequenced, and detectable features were limited by the absence of alpha or paired-chain data. At a false discovery rate of 0.05, a later analysis linked 16,951 TCR beta sequences to specific HLA alleles. Most CMV-associated TCR beta chains appeared to be HLA-restricted in a later analysis, and the HLA associations seemed to be driven largely by CMV exposure. Because HLA typing was missing for some donors at each locus, association tests included only the typed subset. Most TCR sequences were observed very rarely across donors, whereas some public TCRs were present in many individuals. Several of the top co-occurrence clusters appeared to be linked to parvovirus B19, influenza, CMV and Epstein-Barr virus, according to a later analysis. A cluster of highly shared sequence variants was judged likely to represent a technical artifact of the sequencing pipeline. A later analysis found that TCR association rates varied across HLA loci, with DRB1 alleles showing the most associated TCRs and HLA-C alleles the fewest. Compared with the roughly 670-donor mean, donors in an Asian-associated ancestry cluster had fewer N-insertions in productive TCRs, according to a later genetic analysis. The presence/absence analyses assumed that sequencing depth was roughly uniform across donors, and that assumption may not be true. Some IMGT-functional V segments, including TRBV6-2 and TRBV6-3, could not be told apart with the 87-base-pair reads, so those segments were excluded. The only immune exposure information available for the cohort was CMV serostatus. The study gave a list of 150 to 200 TCR beta chains associated with cytomegalovirus.

With regard to this clone: No cognate antigen has been identified for it. The input lacks base qualities; no much larger clone sits a single base away.

Measured from the cysteine to the phenylalanine, the CDR3 is 16 residues long. Solely the CDR3 DNA is kept, with 48 bases framed from the first base. CDR1 and CDR2, looked up from the germline V gene (reference sequence), are GTSNPN and SVGIG. V and J are trimmed by 4 bases and 0 bases, and the gene matches miss 8 bases of the junction. The cohort comprised around 700 healthy bone marrow donors. Cohort members were all nominally healthy when sampled, although unrecorded immune exposures were likely present. The donor tested CMV seronegative, placing the donor among the 352 seronegative members of the cohort. Every donor gave a peripheral blood sample, and the peripheral blood mononuclear cells from that sample were used for TCR beta sequencing. The Qiagen DNeasy Blood Extraction Kit was used to extract genomic DNA from the blood cell samples. The library was made by the immunoSEQ multiplex PCR assay. The multiplex PCR relied on a mix of 60 forward primers for TCR Vbeta segments and 13 reverse primers for TCR Jbeta segments. Amplification of the CDR3 region of rearranged TCR beta genes was performed with a multiplex PCR assay on genomic DNA. On the Illumina HiSeq System, the amplified TCR beta libraries were sequenced as 87-base-pair reads. Concerning the study's data processing: Across the 600 to 700 repertoires, a later analysis counted roughly 77 million unique TCR beta chains, some 11 million of which were shared by at least two donors. A nearest-neighbor algorithm error-corrected the raw reads and collapsed the reads into unique sequences, merging closely related sequences to remove PCR and sequencing errors. V, D and J gene segments were assigned by aligning CDR3 sequences to IMGT reference sequences. For a sequence to be retained, a match of at least six nucleotides to both a V gene segment and a J gene segment was required. Rearrangements were called productive when the CDR3 lacked stop codons and stayed in frame with V and J; all others were non-productive. CDR3 was defined according to IMGT convention as the region running from the second conserved V-encoded cysteine to the conserved J-encoded phenylalanine. In an earlier analysis of 587 of the donors, sequences lacking an unambiguous match to a single V gene segment were excluded. An earlier analysis of several hundred of the donors called V segments functional above 56.7% productive rearrangements and segregating when the between-donor standard deviation exceeded 5%. To diagnose cytomegalovirus status from the catalog of TCR beta chain sequences, a statistical classification framework was built. A later analysis assigned V and J genes by comparing TCR nucleotide sequences with IMGT/GENE-DB human TR gene sequences. Using the TCRdist pipeline, a later analysis assigned CDR3 sequences along with most-parsimonious VDJ recombination scenarios. In a later analysis, every TCR beta chain was defined by the combination of its CDR3 amino acid sequence and its V-gene family, and reads without a unique V-gene family were dropped. As a way to deal with suspected cross-contamination and a sequencing artifact, a later analysis dropped approximately 590 nucleotide sequences that were highly shared and had low generation probability. In a later analysis, a clonal expansion index for each public chain was calculated from normalized within-repertoire ranks of inferred template counts. A later analysis computed generation probabilities with a VDJ recombination model fitted to out-of-frame rearrangements, and checked the results against IGoR. In a later analysis, TCR-TCR, TCR-HLA and TCR-CMV co-occurrence was scored with hypergeometric tests, and a repertoire-size bias correction was applied to TCR pairs. False discovery rates were estimated in a later analysis by permuting HLA or CMV assignments 20 times. A later analysis grouped co-occurring TCRs with DBSCAN, adding TCRdist sequence similarity when clustering within HLA-allele-positive subsets. For co-occurrence clustering, repertoires with fewer than 30,000 or more than 120,000 public chains were excluded, along with roughly 5 repertoires with anomalous nucleotide sharing. The immuneACCESS repertoire file appears here via TCRdb, limited to in-frame rearrangements. These files lack a portion of the clones; in checked studies, under half of the deficit traces to unresolved V genes, and the cause of the others is not known. Clone size and V and J calls were adopted from that table, with D and trimming inferred from the DNA. The sample table lists fewer than 200,000 clones, roughly 83% of them with a count of one. The ten biggest clones cover 0.8% to 1.3% of the sample.

This receptor was obtained from a man younger than 45 in good health and CMV-seronegative. Recombination connected TRBV30 to TRBJ1-3; a stretch of 8 junction bases matches TRBD1. Sequencing was performed on PBMCs. The DNA is TGTGCCTGGATTTCTGGACAGGGATTCTCTGGAAACACCATATATTTT. This gives the protein CAWISGQGFSGNTIYF.